This T cell receptor (beta chain) originates from a study of shared clonotypes between healthy human individuals. For sorted subsets, roughly 210 ng DNA per replicate equaled about 30,000 T cell genomes. The table came from immunoSEQ multiplex PCR; TCRdb's copy has only in-frame clones and leaves some out. The sample has around 990,000 clones, roughly 80% seen once. Regarding the study as a whole: Researchers sampled only blood; tissue repertoires likely differ. Compared with clonotypes that all four donors shared, non-shared clonotypes had lower generation probabilities. Naive CD4 clonotypes overlapped across a few donors at roughly 5.1%.

With respect to this clone: Its antigen remains unidentified.

This clonotype was obtained from a man between 18 and 29 years old in good health. Some clones in this sample may be carry-over from other donors' samples. Sequencing input: memory CD4+ T cells from PBMCs. Subset indicated: CD45RA-negative fraction.

The CDR3 nucleotides read TGTGCCAGCAGCCAAGGGGCAGGGGCGGGAGAGCAGTTCTTC. It yields the protein CASSQGAGAGEQFF. The rearrangement joins TRBV4-2 to TRBJ2-1; either TRBD1 or TRBD2 may fit D (6 bases each). The CDR3 runs to 14 residues. Germline loops: CDR1 LGHNA, CDR2 YNFKEQ. The V and J ends lost 1 base and 10 bases respectively, with 14 bases between them.